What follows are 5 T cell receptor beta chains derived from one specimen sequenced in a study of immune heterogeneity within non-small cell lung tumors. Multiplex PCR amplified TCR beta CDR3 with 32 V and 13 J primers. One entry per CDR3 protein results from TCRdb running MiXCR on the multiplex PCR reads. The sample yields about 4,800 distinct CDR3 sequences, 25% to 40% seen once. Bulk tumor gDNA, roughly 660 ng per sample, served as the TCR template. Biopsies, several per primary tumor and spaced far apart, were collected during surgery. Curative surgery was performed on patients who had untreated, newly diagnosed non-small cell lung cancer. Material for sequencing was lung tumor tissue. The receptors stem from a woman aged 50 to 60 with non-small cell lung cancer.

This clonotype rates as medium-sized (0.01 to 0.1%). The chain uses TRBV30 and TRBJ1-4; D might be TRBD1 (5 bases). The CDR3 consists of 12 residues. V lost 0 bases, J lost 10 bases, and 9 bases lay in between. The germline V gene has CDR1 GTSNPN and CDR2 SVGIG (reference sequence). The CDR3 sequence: CAWSVGAGKLFF. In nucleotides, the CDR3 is TGTGCCTGGAGTGTAGGGGCCGGAAAACTGTTTTTT.

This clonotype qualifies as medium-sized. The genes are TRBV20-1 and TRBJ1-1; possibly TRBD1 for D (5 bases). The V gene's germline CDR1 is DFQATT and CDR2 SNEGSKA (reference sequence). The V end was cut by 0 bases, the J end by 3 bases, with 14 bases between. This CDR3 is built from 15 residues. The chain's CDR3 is CSAREGGGGYTEAFF. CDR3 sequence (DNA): TGCAGTGCTAGAGAGGGGGGGGGAGGGTACACTGAAGCTTTCTTT.

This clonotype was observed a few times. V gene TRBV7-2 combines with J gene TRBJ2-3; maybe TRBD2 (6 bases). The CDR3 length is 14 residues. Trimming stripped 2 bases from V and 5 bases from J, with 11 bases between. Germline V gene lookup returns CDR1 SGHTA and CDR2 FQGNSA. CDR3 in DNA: TGTGCCAGCAGCTTACGGGGCGGGGAAGATACGCAGTATTTT. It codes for CASSLRGGEDTQYF.

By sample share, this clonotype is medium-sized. CDR3 sequence reads: CASSQVSQINEKLFF. The CDR3 coding sequence is TGTGCCAGCAGCCAAGTCAGTCAGATTAATGAAAAACTGTTTTTT. The chain has TRBV4-2 and TRBJ1-4; D uncertain. The V end was cut by 1 base, the J end by 4 bases, with 10 bases between. The CDR3 totals 15 residues. Per germline, CDR1 LGHNA and CDR2 YNFKEQ.

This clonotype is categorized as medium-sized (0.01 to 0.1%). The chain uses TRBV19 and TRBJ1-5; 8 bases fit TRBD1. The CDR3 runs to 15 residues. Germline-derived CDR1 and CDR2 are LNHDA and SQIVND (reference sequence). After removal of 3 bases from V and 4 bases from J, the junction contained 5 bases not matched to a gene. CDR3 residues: CASSINQGANQPQHF. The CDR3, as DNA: TGTGCCAGTAGTATTAATCAGGGGGCAAATCAGCCCCAGCATTTT.